The clone carrying this T cell receptor beta chain showed up just a few times. No antigen is known for it. Trimming pared 1 base from V and 6 bases from J, leaving 11 bases between. CDR3 length: 14 amino acids. Germline CDR1 MDHEN, CDR2 SYDVKM. This specimen belongs to a study of graft-versus-host responses after intestinal transplantation. Study-level information: The recipients all started with anti-thymocyte globulin induction and then took tacrolimus and steroids for about three years. Points from the study as a whole: Among recipient marrow samples, GvH clones were found; some appeared first in ileum or blood. Declining HvG levels early post-transplant were linked to peak circulating GvH clone levels.

TCRdb's copy holds only in-frame clones and misses some; the assay was immunoSEQ multiplex PCR. The table has 65,000 to 90,000 clones, more than 80% seen once. The sample consisted of unstimulated CD8+ T cells sorted from spleen or lymph node cells, taken before intestinal transplant. The sequence was obtained from a human donor who received an intestinal transplant. This rearrangement joins TRBV28 to TRBJ2-3; D perhaps matches TRBD1 (5 bases). The CDR3 DNA reads TGTGCCAGCAGTTTATCCGCCAGGGTGGATACGCAGTATTTT. This translates into CASSLSARVDTQYF.